This is a list of T cell receptor beta chains from one sample in a study of blood T cell repertoires in COVID-19. Assay used: immunoSEQ multiplex PCR; TCRdb lists only in-frame clones, some missing. This sample has 200,000 or so clones; 70% to 90% occur once, and the top ten carry about 10%. What was sequenced was PBMCs or T cells enriched from blood (not recorded which). The source is a man aged 30 to 45 who had recovered from COVID-19. The CDR3 runs from the conserved cysteine through the conserved F or W. The order of the fields is CDR3 protein, CDR3 DNA, clone size, D gene, V gene, J gene. A D gene is named only where the DNA matches it firmly. Size is omitted from some rows. Given values are once, few, many or a class for expanded clones.

CDR3: CASRPGLAGDEQYF
DNA: TGTGCCAGCAGGCCCGGACTAGCCGGCGACGAGCAGTACTTC
size: NA
D: TRBD2
V: TRBV27
J: TRBJ2-7

CDR3: CATSDLVAGLYNEQFF
DNA: TGTGCCACCAGTGATTTGGTAGCGGGACTCTACAATGAGCAGTTCTTC
size: NA
D: TRBD2
V: TRBV24-1
J: TRBJ2-1

CDR3: CASSLAGITGNTEAFF
DNA: TGTGCCAGCAGCTTAGCTGGGATCACAGGAAACACTGAAGCTTTCTTT
size: NA
D: NA
V: TRBV7-9
J: TRBJ1-1

CDR3: CASTTGGAGSYEQYF
DNA: TGTGCCAGCACTACCGGGGGGGCCGGCTCCTACGAGCAGTACTTC
size: NA
D: TRBD2
V: TRBV2
J: TRBJ2-7

CDR3: CASSYQLSNTEAFF
DNA: TGTGCCAGCAGTTATCAATTGTCGAACACTGAAGCTTTCTTT
size: few
D: NA
V: TRBV6-5
J: TRBJ1-1

CDR3: CASSHYRQLTGANYGYTF
DNA: TGTGCCAGCAGCCACTACCGACAGCTAACGGGGGCTAACTATGGCTACACCTTC
size: NA
D: NA
V: TRBV7-2
J: TRBJ1-2

CDR3: CASIGSQSSYEQYF
DNA: TGTGCCAGCATCGGGAGCCAGAGCTCCTACGAGCAGTACTTC
size: NA
D: NA
V: TRBV27
J: TRBJ2-7

CDR3: CASSLRQSPLAGGRTGLHTQYF
DNA: TGTGCCAGCAGTTTACGCCAGAGTCCTCTAGCGGGGGGGCGAACTGGGTTGCATACGCAGTATTTT
size: NA
D: TRBD2
V: TRBV27
J: TRBJ2-3

CDR3: CASSLAGLADIDTDTQYF
DNA: TGTGCCAGCAGCTTAGCAGGGCTAGCGGACATAGACACAGATACGCAGTATTTT
size: NA
D: TRBD2
V: TRBV7-9
J: TRBJ2-3

CDR3: CATKGTSGRAGELFF
DNA: TGTGCCACCAAGGGGACTAGCGGGAGGGCCGGGGAGCTGTTTTTT
size: NA
D: TRBD2
V: TRBV5-5
J: TRBJ2-2

CDR3: CASSLRGLAGTSWGTQYF
DNA: TGTGCCAGCAGTTTAAGGGGACTAGCGGGGACGAGCTGGGGTACGCAGTATTTT
size: NA
D: TRBD2
V: TRBV27
J: TRBJ2-3

CDR3: CASSLIEGTSGDYEQYF
DNA: TGTGCCAGCAGCTTGATCGAAGGGACTAGCGGGGACTACGAGCAGTACTTC
size: NA
D: TRBD2
V: TRBV5-6
J: TRBJ2-7

CDR3: CASSQDQGQGTEQYF
DNA: TGTGCCAGCAGCCAAGATCAGGGACAGGGGACCGAGCAGTACTTC
size: NA
D: TRBD1
V: TRBV4-2
J: TRBJ2-7

CDR3: CASSLGQGAGEQYF
DNA: TGTGCCAGCAGTTTGGGGCAGGGGGCCGGAGAGCAGTACTTC
size: NA
D: TRBD1
V: TRBV28
J: TRBJ2-7

CDR3: CASSSTGSRQPQHF
DNA: TGTGCCAGCAGTTCAACAGGGAGTCGCCAGCCCCAGCATTTT
size: NA
D: NA
V: TRBV28
J: TRBJ1-5

CDR3: CASSLVGSPVF
DNA: TGTGCCAGCAGCTTAGTTGGGAGTCCCGTCTTC
size: NA
D: NA
V: TRBV11-2
J: TRBJ2-7

CDR3: CASSLVGGTSGEAFF
DNA: TGTGCCAGCAGCTTAGTAGGTGGCACCTCCGGGGAAGCTTTCTTT
size: NA
D: NA
V: TRBV7-2
J: TRBJ1-1

CDR3: CASSSRGAYEQYF
DNA: TGTGCCAGCAGTAGCCGGGGGGCCTACGAGCAGTACTTC
size: NA
D: TRBD2
V: TRBV6-5
J: TRBJ2-7

CDR3: CASSFRSGLNSPLHF
DNA: TGTGCCAGCAGCTTTCGTTCAGGTTTGAATTCACCCCTCCACTTT
size: NA
D: NA
V: TRBV5-6
J: TRBJ1-6

CDR3: CASSQGTGVGNQPQHF
DNA: TGTGCCAGCAGCCAAGGAACAGGGGTTGGCAATCAGCCCCAGCATTTT
size: NA
D: TRBD1
V: TRBV4-2
J: TRBJ1-5

CDR3: CASKSGTSGYNEQFF
DNA: TGTGCCAGCAAAAGCGGGACTAGCGGATACAATGAGCAGTTCTTC
size: NA
D: TRBD2
V: TRBV27
J: TRBJ2-1

CDR3: CASQGLEEQFF
DNA: TGCGCCAGCCAGGGACTGGAGGAGCAGTTCTTC
size: NA
D: NA
V: TRBV10-2
J: TRBJ2-1

CDR3: CASSFELNYGYTF
DNA: TGTGCCAGCAGTTTCGAGCTTAACTATGGCTACACCTTC
size: once
D: NA
V: TRBV12-3/TRBV12-4
J: TRBJ1-2

CDR3: CASSLGAGPETQYF
DNA: TGTGCCAGCAGCTTGGGAGCGGGGCCGGAGACCCAGTACTTC
size: NA
D: TRBD2
V: TRBV5-6
J: TRBJ2-5

CDR3: CASSQDTVWSEAFF
DNA: TGTGCCAGCAGCCAAGATACTGTGTGGAGCGAAGCTTTCTTT
size: NA
D: NA
V: TRBV4-2
J: TRBJ1-1

CDR3: CASSAHRETNYGYTF
DNA: TGTGCCAGCAGTGCCCACAGGGAAACCAACTATGGCTACACCTTC
size: once
D: NA
V: TRBV6-2/TRBV6-3
J: TRBJ1-2

CDR3: CASSLGQGNGYTF
DNA: TGTGCCAGCAGTTTAGGCCAGGGGAATGGCTACACCTTC
size: NA
D: NA
V: TRBV12-3/TRBV12-4
J: TRBJ1-2

CDR3: CASSENRDHERYF
DNA: TGTGCCAGCAGCGAAAACAGGGACCACGAGCGGTACTTC
size: NA
D: NA
V: TRBV27
J: TRBJ2-7

CDR3: CASSPEGAGGDTQYF
DNA: TGCGCCAGCAGCCCAGAGGGGGCGGGGGGAGATACGCAGTATTTT
size: NA
D: NA
V: TRBV4-3
J: TRBJ2-3

CDR3: CAINSDRSYGYTF
DNA: TGTGCCATCAACTCAGACAGGAGCTATGGCTACACCTTC
size: NA
D: NA
V: TRBV10-3
J: TRBJ1-2

CDR3: CAISGLNNNEQFF
DNA: TGTGCCATCAGTGGACTTAACAACAATGAGCAGTTCTTC
size: once
D: NA
V: TRBV10-3
J: TRBJ2-1

CDR3: CASSEVLTSYEQYF
DNA: TGTGCCAGCAGTGAGGTTCTGACATCCTACGAGCAGTACTTC
size: NA
D: NA
V: TRBV6-1
J: TRBJ2-7

CDR3: CASSPSRGYEQYF
DNA: TGCGCCAGCAGCCCCTCTCGGGGTTACGAGCAGTACTTC
size: NA
D: NA
V: TRBV4-3
J: TRBJ2-7

CDR3: CASSPPGQGFTNYGYTF
DNA: TGTGCCAGCAGCCCACCGGGACAGGGATTTACTAACTATGGCTACACCTTC
size: NA
D: TRBD1
V: TRBV9
J: TRBJ1-2

CDR3: CASSQGATSGGADEQYF
DNA: TGTGCCAGCAGCCAAGGAGCTACTAGCGGGGGGGCGGACGAGCAGTACTTC
size: NA
D: TRBD2
V: TRBV3-1/TRBV3-2
J: TRBJ2-7

CDR3: CASSSDGRGEKLFF
DNA: TGTGCCAGCAGCTCGGACGGCCGGGGGGAAAAACTGTTTTTT
size: once
D: NA
V: TRBV7-9
J: TRBJ1-4

CDR3: CASSVLGGPYEQYF
DNA: TGTGCCAGCAGTGTGCTAGGGGGCCCCTACGAGCAGTACTTC
size: NA
D: TRBD1
V: TRBV27
J: TRBJ2-7

CDR3: CASSIRDTGRGKLFF
DNA: TGTGCCAGCAGTATCCGGGACACCGGTCGTGGAAAACTGTTTTTT
size: NA
D: NA
V: TRBV6-2/TRBV6-3
J: TRBJ1-4

CDR3: CASSEGLNTGELFF
DNA: TGTGCCAGCAGTGAGGGACTGAACACCGGGGAGCTGTTTTTT
size: NA
D: NA
V: TRBV6-4
J: TRBJ2-2

CDR3: CASSEHTDTQYF
DNA: TGTGCCAGCAGTGAACACACAGATACGCAGTATTTT
size: few
D: NA
V: TRBV6-1
J: TRBJ2-3

CDR3: CASSGGPLAGGPEQYF
DNA: TGTGCCAGCAGTGGCGGCCCTCTAGCGGGAGGCCCCGAGCAGTACTTC
size: NA
D: TRBD2
V: TRBV28
J: TRBJ2-7

CDR3: CATGRDRGPTDTQYF
DNA: TGTGCGACGGGACGGGACAGGGGCCCCACAGATACGCAGTATTTT
size: NA
D: TRBD1
V: TRBV19
J: TRBJ2-3

CDR3: CASSTIEGQGASDTQYF
DNA: TGTGCCAGCAGCACTATCGAGGGACAGGGGGCGTCAGATACGCAGTATTTT
size: NA
D: TRBD1
V: TRBV7-9
J: TRBJ2-3

CDR3: CASSHGTGDSPLHF
DNA: TGCGCCAGCAGCCACGGGACAGGGGATTCACCCCTCCACTTT
size: NA
D: TRBD1
V: TRBV4-3
J: TRBJ1-6

CDR3: CASSPTSDTYTGELFF
DNA: TGTGCCAGCAGCCCCACCTCGGACACCTACACCGGGGAGCTGTTTTTT
size: once
D: NA
V: TRBV7-3
J: TRBJ2-2

CDR3: CASSVQGGLPYNEQFF
DNA: TGTGCCAGCAGCGTACAAGGAGGGTTACCCTACAATGAGCAGTTCTTC
size: few
D: NA
V: TRBV21-1
J: TRBJ2-1

CDR3: CASSSQGYEQYF
DNA: TGTGCCAGCAGTTCCCAGGGATACGAGCAGTACTTC
size: NA
D: NA
V: TRBV12-3/TRBV12-4
J: TRBJ2-7